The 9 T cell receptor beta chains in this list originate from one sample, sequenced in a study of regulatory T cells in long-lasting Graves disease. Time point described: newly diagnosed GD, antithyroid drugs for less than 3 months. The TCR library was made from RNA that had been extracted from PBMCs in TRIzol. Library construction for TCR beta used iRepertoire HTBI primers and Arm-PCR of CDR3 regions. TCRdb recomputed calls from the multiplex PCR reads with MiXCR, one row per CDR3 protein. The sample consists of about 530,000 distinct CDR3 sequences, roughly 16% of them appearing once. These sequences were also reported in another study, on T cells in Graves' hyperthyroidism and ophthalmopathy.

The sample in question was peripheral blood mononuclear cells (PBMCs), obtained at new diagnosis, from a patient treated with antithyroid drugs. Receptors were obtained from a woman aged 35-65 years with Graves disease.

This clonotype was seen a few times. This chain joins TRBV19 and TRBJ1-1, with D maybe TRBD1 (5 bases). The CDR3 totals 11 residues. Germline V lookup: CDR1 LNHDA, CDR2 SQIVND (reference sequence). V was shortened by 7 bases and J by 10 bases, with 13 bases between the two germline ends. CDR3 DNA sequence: TGTGCCAGTAACATGGGAAGGGGAGCTTTCTTT. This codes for CASNMGRGAFF.

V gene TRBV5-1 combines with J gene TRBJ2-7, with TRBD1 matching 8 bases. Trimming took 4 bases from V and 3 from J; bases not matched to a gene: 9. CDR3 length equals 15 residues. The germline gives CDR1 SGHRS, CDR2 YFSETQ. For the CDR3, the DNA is TGCGCCAGCAGCCACCAGGGGACAGGAGACTACGAGCAGTACTTC. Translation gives CASSHQGTGDYEQYF.

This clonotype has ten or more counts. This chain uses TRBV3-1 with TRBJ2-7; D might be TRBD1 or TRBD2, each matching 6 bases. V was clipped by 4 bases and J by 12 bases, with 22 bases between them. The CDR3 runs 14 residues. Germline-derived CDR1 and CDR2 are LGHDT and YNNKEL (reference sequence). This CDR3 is CASSLQSGGRLLYF. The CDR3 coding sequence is TGTGCCAGCAGCCTCCAGAGTGGGGGGCGTTTACTGTACTTC.

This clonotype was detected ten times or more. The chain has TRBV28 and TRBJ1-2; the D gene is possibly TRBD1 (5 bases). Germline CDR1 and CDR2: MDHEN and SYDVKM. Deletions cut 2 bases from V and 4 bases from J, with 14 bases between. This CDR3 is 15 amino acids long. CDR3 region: CASSLPRQIGYGYTF. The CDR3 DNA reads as TGTGCCAGCAGTTTACCCCGACAGATCGGCTATGGCTACACCTTC.

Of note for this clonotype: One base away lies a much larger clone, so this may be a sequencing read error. The CDR3 DNA is TGTGCCAGCAGTCTATCCCTCGCCACCTACGAGCAGTACTTC. This sequence encodes CASSLSLATYEQYF. The J gene is TRBJ2-7, the V gene TRBV28, with D uncertain. CDR1 is MDHEN, CDR2 SYDVKM, per germline. With 5 bases removed from V and 2 bases from J, the gap between germline ends came to 13 bases. This CDR3 is built from 14 residues.

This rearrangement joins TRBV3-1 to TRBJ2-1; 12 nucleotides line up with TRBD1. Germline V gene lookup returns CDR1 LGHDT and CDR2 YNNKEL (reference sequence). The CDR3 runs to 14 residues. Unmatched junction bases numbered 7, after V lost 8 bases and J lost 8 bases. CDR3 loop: CASVGTGGIDEQFF. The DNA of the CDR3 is TGTGCCAGCGTCGGGACAGGGGGCATCGATGAGCAGTTCTTC.

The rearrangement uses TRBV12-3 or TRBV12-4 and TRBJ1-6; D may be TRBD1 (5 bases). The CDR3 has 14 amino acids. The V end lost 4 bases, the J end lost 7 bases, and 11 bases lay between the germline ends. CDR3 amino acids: CASSSGWGNSPLHF. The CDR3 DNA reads TGTGCCAGCAGTTCTGGGTGGGGGAATTCACCCCTCCACTTT.

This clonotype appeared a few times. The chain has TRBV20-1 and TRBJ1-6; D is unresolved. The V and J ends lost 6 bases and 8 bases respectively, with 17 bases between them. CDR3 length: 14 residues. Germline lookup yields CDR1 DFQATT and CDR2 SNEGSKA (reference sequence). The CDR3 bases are TGCAGTGCCCCCCAGACGAGGGTCGATTCACCCCTCCACTTT. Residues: CSAPQTRVDSPLHF.

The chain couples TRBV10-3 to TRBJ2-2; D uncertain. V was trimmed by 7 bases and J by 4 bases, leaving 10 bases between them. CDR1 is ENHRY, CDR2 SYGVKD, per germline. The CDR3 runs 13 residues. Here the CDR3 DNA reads TGTGCCATCACCGCCACCCTCACCGGGGAGCTGTTTTTT. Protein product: CAITATLTGELFF.